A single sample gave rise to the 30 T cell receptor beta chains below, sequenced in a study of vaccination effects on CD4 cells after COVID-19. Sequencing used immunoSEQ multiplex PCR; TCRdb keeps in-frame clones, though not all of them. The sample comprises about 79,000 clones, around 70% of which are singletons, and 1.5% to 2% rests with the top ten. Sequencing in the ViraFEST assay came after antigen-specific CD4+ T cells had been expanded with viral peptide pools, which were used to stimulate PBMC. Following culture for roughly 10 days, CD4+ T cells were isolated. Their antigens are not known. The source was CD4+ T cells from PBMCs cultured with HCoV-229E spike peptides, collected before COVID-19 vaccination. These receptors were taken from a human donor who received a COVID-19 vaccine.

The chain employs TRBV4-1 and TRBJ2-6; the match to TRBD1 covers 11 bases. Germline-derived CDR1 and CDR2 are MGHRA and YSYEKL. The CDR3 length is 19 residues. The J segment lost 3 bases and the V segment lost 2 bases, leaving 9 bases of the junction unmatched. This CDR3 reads CASSQPGQGAPRGANVLTF. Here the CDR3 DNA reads TGCGCCAGCAGCCAACCCGGACAGGGGGCGCCCCGTGGGGCCAACGTCCTGACTTTC.

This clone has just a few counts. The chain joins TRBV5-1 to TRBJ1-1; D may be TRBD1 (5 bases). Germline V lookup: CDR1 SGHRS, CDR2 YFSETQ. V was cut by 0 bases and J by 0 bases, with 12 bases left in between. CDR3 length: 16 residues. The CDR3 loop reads CASSLVGGRMNTEAFF. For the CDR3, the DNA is TGCGCCAGCAGCTTGGTTGGGGGGAGAATGAACACTGAAGCTTTCTTT.

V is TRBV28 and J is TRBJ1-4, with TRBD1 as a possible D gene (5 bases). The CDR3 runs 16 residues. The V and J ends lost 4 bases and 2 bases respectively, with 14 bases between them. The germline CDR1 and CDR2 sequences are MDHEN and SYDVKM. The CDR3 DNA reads TGTGCCAGCAGTTCCGCAGGGATGCAGACTAATGAAAAACTGTTTTTT. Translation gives CASSSAGMQTNEKLFF.

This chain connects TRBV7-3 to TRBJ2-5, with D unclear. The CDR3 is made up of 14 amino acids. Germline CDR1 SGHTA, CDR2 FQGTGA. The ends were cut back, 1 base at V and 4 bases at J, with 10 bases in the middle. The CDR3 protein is CASSLSSGGETQYF. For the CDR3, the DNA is TGTGCCAGCAGCTTAAGCTCAGGTGGAGAGACCCAGTACTTC.

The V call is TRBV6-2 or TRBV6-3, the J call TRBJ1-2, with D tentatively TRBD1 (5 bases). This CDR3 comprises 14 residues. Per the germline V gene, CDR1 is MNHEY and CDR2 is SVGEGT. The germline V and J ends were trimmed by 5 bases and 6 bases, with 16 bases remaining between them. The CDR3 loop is CASSRSGTLDGYTF. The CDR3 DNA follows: TGTGCCAGCAGTCGCTCCGGGACTTTAGATGGCTACACCTTC.

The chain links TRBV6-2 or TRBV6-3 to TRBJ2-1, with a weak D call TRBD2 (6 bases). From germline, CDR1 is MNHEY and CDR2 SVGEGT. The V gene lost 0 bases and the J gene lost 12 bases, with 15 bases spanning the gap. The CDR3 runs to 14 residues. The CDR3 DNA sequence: TGTGCCAGCAGTTACTCGGGGGGTCGCGAGGGGCAGTTCTTC. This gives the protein CASSYSGGREGQFF.

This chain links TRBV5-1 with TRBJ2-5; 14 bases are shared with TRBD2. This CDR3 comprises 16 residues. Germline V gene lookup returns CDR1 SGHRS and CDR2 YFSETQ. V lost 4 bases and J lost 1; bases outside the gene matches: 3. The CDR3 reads CASSGTSGGTQETQYF. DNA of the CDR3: TGCGCCAGCAGCGGGACTAGCGGGGGAACCCAAGAGACCCAGTACTTC.

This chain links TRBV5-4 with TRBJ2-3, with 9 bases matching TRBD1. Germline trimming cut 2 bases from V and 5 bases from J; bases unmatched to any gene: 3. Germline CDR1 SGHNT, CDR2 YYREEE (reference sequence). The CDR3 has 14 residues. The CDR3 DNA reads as TGTGCCAGCAGCTTACAGGGGGCACAAGATACGCAGTATTTT. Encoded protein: CASSLQGAQDTQYF.

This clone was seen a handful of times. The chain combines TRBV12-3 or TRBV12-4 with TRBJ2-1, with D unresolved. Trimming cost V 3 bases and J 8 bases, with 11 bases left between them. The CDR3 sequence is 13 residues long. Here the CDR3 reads CASSLGLVDEQFF. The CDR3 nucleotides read TGTGCCAGCAGTTTGGGGTTGGTTGATGAGCAGTTCTTC.

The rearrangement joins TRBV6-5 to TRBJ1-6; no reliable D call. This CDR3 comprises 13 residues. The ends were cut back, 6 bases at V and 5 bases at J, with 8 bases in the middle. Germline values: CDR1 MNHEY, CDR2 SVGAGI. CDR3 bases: TGTGCCAGCAGGGCAGCTAATAATTCACCCCTCCACTTT. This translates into CASRAANNSPLHF.

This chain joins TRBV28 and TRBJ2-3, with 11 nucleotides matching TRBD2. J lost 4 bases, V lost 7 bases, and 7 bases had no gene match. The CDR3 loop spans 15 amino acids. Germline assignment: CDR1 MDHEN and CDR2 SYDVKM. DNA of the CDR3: TGTGCCAGCATCCGTAGCGGGGGGGCCCCAGATACGCAGTATTTT. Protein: CASIRSGGAPDTQYF.

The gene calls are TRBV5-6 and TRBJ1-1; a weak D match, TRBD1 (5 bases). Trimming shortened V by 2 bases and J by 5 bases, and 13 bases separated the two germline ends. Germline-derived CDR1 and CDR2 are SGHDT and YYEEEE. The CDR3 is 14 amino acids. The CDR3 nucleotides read TGTGCCAGCAGCTTATTAGGGGAGGGGACTGAAGCTTTCTTT. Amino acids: CASSLLGEGTEAFF.

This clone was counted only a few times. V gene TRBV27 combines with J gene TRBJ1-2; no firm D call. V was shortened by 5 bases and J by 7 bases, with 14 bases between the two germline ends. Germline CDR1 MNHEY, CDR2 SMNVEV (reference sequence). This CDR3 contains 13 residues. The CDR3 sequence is CASSATTLVGYTF. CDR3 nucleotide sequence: TGTGCCAGCAGTGCGACAACTTTAGTTGGCTACACCTTC.

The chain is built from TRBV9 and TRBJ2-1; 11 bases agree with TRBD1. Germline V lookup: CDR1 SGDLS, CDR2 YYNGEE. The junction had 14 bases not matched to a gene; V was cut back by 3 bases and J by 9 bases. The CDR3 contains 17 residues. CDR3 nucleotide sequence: TGTGCCAGCAGCGCAAGGGGGGGGACAGGGGGAGGAGGTGAGCAGTTCTTC. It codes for CASSARGGTGGGGEQFF. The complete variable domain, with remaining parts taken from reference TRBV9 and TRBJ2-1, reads DSGVTQTPKHLITATGQRVTLRCSPRSGDLSVYWYQQSLDQGLQFLIQYYNGEERAKGNILERFSAQQFPDLHSELNLSSLELGDSALYFCASSARGGTGGGGEQFFGPGTRLTVL.

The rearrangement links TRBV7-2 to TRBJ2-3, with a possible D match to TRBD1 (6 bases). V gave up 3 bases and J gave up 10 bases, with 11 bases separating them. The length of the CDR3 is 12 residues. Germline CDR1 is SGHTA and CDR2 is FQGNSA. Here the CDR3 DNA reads TGTGCCAGCAGCTTGGACAGAAACGCGCAGTATTTT. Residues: CASSLDRNAQYF.

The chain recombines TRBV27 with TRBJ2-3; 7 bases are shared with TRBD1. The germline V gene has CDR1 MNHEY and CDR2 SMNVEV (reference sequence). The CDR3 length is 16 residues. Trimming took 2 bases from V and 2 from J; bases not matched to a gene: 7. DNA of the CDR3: TGTGCCAGCAGTTTAATTACAGGGGTGTACACAGATACGCAGTATTTT. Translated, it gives CASSLITGVYTDTQYF.

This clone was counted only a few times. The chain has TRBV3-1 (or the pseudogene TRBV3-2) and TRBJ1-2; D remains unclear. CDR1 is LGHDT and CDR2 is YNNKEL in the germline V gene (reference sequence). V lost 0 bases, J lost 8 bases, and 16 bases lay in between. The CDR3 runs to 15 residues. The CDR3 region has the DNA TGTGCCAGCAGCCAAGAAGGTAATAGCCCTCGGGGCTACACCTTC. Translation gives CASSQEGNSPRGYTF.

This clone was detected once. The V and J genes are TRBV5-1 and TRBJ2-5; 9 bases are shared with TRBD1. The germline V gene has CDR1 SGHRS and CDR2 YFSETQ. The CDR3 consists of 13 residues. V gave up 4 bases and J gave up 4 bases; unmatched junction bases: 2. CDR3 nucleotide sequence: TGCGCCAGCAGCACGGGACAGGGAGAGACCCAGTACTTC. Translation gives CASSTGQGETQYF.

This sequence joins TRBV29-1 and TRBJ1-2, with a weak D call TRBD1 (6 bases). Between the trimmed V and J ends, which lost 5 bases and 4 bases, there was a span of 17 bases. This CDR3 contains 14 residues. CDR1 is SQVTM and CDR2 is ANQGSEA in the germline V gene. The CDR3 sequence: CSVTQAGVGYGYTF. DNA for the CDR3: TGCAGCGTTACGCAGGCAGGGGTCGGCTATGGCTACACCTTC.

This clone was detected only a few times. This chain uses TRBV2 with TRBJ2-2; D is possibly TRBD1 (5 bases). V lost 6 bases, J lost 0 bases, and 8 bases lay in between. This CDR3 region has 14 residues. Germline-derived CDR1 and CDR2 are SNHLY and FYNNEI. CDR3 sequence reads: CASRRQTNTGELFF. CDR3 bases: TGTGCCAGCAGGAGACAGACGAACACCGGGGAGCTGTTTTTT.

CDR3 amino acids: CASPTYPGTGGDTQYF. Written as DNA, the CDR3 is TGTGCCAGCCCAACTTATCCCGGGACAGGGGGAGATACGCAGTATTTT. This chain joins TRBV5-8 and TRBJ2-3, with 11 bases identical to TRBD1. CDR1 SGHTS and CDR2 YDEGEE come from the germline V gene. The V segment lost 7 bases and the J segment 5 bases; nucleotides outside the gene matches: 12. The CDR3 is 16 residues long.

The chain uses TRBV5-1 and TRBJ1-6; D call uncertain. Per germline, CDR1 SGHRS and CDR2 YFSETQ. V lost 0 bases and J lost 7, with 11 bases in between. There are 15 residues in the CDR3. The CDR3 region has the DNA TGCGCCAGCAGCTTGGGGGGTCCGCGGAATTCACCCCTCCACTTT. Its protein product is CASSLGGPRNSPLHF.

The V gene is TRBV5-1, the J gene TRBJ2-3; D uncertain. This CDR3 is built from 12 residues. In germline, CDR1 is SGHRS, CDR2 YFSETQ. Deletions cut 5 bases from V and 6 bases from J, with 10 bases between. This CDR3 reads CASSHELDTQYF. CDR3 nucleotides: TGCGCCAGCAGTCACGAGCTCGATACGCAGTATTTT. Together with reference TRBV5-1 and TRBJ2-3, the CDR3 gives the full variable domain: KAGVTQTPRYLIKTRGQQVTLSCSPISGHRSVSWYQQTPGQGLQFLFEYFSETQRNKGNFPGRFSGRQFSNSRSEMNVSTLELGDSALYLCASSHELDTQYFGPGTRLTVL.

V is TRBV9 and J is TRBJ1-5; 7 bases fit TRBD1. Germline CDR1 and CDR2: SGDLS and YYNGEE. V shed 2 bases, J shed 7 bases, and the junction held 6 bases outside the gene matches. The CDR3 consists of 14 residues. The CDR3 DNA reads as TGTGCCAGCAGCGTTGACAGGGTAGGACAGCCCCAGCATTTT. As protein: CASSVDRVGQPQHF.

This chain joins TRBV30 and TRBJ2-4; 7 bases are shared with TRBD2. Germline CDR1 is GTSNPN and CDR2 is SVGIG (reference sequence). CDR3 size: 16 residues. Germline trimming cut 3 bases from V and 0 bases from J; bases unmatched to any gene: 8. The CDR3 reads CAWSIGGSLAKNIQYF. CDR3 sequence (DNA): TGTGCCTGGAGCATCGGCGGGAGCCTAGCCAAAAACATTCAGTACTTC. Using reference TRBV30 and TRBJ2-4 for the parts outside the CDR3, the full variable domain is SQTIHQWPATLVQPVGSPLSLECTVEGTSNPNLYWYRQAAGRGLQLLFYSVGIGQISSEVPQNLSASRPQDRQFILSSKKLLLSDSGFYLCAWSIGGSLAKNIQYFGAGTRLSVL.

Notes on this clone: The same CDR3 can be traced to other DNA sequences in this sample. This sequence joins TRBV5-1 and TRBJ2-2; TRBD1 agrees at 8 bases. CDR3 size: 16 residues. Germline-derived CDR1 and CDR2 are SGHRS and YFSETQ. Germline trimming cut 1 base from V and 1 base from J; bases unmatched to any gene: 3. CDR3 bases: TGCGCCAGCAGCTTGCTAGGACAGGGGAACACCGGGGAGCTGTTTTTT. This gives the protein CASSLLGQGNTGELFF.

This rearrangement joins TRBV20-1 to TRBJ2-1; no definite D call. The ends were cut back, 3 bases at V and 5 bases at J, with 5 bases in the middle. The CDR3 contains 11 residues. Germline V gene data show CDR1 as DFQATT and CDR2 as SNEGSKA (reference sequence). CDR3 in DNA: TGCAGTGCTAGGCTCAACAATGAGCAGTTCTTC. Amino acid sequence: CSARLNNEQFF.

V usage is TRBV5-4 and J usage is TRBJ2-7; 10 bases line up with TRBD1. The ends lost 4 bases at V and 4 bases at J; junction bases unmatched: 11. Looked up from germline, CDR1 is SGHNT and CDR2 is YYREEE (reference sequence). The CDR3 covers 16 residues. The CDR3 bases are TGTGCCAGCAGCCAAAGTCCGGGACAGGGGATATACGAGCAGTACGTC. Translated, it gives CASSQSPGQGIYEQYV.

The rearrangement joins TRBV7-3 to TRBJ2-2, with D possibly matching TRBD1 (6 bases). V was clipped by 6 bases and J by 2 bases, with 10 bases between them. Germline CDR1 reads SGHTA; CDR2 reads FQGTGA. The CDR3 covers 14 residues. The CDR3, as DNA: TGTGCCAGCAGAGGACAGTTTAACACCGGGGAGCTGTTTTTT. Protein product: CASRGQFNTGELFF.

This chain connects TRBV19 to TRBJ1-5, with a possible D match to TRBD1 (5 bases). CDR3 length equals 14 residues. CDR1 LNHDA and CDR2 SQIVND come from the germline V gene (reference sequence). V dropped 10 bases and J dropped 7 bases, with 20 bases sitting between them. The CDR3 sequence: CATSGQAGKQPQHF. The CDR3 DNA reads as TGTGCCACGTCGGGGCAGGCAGGGAAGCAGCCCCAGCATTTT.